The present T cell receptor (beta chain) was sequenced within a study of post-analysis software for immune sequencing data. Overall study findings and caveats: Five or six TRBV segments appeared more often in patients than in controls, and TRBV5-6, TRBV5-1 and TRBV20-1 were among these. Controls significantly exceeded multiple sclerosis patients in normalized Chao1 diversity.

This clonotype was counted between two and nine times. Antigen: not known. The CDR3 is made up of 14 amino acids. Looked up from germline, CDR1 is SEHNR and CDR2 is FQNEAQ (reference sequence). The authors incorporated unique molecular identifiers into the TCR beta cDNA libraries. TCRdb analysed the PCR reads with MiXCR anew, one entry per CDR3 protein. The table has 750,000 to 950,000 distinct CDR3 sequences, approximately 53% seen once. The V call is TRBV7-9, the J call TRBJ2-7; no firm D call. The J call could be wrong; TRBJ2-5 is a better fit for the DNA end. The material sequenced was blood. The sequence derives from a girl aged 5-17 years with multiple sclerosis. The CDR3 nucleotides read TGTGCCAGCAGCTCAGCCAGTACCACCGAGACCCAGTACTTC. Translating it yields CASSSASTTETQYF.